This record concerns one T cell receptor beta chain sequence. Its antigen is as yet unknown. The sample comes from a study of shared clonotypes between healthy human individuals. Study background: Contributing individuals were two females and three males aged 18 to 49. Study outcomes and limitations: Non-shared clonotypes had lower generation probabilities than clonotypes shared by all four sorted-subset donors.

Germline assignment: CDR1 SNHLY and CDR2 FYNNEI. CDR3 length: 14 residues. Trimming removed 4 bases at V and 0 bases at J, with 9 bases between. Repertoires were generated with immunoSEQ multiplex PCR, while TCRdb's copy carries only in-frame clones and drops some. The sample has roughly 2,000,000 clones, about 95% seen once. Naive CD8 populations comprised CD45RO-negative cells positively selected for CCR7, excluding terminally differentiated effector memory CD45RA+ cells. All donors qualified as healthy HIV-negative adults and had experienced no recent acute infections or vaccinations. This TCR was recovered from a young man in good health. V gene TRBV2 combines with J gene TRBJ1-1; D is undetermined. Sample: naive CD8+ T cells sorted from blood. CDR3 sequence reads: CASSGPNMNTEAFF. The CDR3 coding sequence is TGTGCCAGCAGTGGCCCAAATATGAACACTGAAGCTTTCTTT.